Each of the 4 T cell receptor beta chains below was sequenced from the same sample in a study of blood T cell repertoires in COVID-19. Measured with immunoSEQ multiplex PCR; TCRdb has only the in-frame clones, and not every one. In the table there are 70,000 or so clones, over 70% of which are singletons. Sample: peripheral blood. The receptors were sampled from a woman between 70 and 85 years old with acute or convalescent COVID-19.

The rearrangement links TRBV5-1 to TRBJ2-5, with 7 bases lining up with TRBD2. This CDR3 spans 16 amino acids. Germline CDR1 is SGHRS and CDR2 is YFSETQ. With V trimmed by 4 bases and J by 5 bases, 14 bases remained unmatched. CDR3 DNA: TGCGCCAGCAGCCTATCCGGGACTACCTCCGGGGAGACCCAGTACTTC. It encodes CASSLSGTTSGETQYF. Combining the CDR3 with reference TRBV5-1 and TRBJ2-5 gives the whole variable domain KAGVTQTPRYLIKTRGQQVTLSCSPISGHRSVSWYQQTPGQGLQFLFEYFSETQRNKGNFPGRFSGRQFSNSRSEMNVSTLELGDSALYLCASSLSGTTSGETQYFGPGTRLLVL.

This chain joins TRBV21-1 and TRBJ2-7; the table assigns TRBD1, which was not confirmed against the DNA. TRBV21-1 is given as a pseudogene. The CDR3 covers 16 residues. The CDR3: CASSLTPGTGSREQYF. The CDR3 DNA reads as TGTGCCAGCAGCCTGACCCCCGGGACAGGGAGTCGAGAGCAGTACTTC.

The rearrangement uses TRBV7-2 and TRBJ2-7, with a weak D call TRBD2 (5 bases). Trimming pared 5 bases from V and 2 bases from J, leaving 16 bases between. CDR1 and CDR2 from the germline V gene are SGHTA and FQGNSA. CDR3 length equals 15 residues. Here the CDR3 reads CASSLSEGKAYEQYF. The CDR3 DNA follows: TGTGCCAGCAGCCTCTCCGAGGGCAAAGCCTACGAGCAGTACTTC.

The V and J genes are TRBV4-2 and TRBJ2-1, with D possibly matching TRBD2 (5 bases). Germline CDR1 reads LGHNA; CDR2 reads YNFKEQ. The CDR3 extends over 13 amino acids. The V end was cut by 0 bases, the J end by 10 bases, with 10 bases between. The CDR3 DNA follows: TGTGCCAGCAGCCAAGACGGGAACAGAGAGCAGTTCTTC. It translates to CASSQDGNREQFF.